The clone carrying this T cell receptor (beta chain) was detected ten times or more. What it recognizes is unknown. At one boundary the junction diverges from the germline segment, which might be a read error. The sample belongs to a study of neurological immune-mediated disorders. Overall study results and limits: None of the CDR3 amino acid sequences of expanded clones recurred across subjects, suggesting private repertoires in all groups.

The CDR3 is 11 residues long. The germline CDR1 and CDR2 sequences are WSHSY and SAAADI. The cDNA was synthesized by 5'RACE incorporating 10-nucleotide random UMIs. TCRdb passed the 5' RACE reads through MiXCR, listing each CDR3 protein once. The data show roughly 100,000 distinct CDR3 sequences, 11% seen once. The time point is: longitudinal time-point 3. The study built unsorted libraries from 2 million PBMCs kept at -80 C. This receptor was obtained from a female donor with HTLV-1-associated myelopathy (HAM/TSP). The sequencing input was PBMCs. V is TRBV10-2 and J is TRBJ1-1; D gene ambiguous. This CDR3 reads CATSGRAEAFF. The CDR3 nucleotides read TGCGCCACCAGTGGGCGGGCTGAAGCTTTCTTT.